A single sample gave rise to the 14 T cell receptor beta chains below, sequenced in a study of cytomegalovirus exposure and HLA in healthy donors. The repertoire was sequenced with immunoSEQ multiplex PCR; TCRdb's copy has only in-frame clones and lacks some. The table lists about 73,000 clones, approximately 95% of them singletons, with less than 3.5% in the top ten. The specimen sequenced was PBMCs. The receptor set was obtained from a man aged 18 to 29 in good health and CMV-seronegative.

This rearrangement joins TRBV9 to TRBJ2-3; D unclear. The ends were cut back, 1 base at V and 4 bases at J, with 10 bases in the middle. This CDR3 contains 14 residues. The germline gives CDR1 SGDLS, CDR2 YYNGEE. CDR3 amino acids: CASSVIGLPDTQYF. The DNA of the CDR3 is TGTGCCAGCAGCGTAATCGGGTTACCAGATACGCAGTATTTT.

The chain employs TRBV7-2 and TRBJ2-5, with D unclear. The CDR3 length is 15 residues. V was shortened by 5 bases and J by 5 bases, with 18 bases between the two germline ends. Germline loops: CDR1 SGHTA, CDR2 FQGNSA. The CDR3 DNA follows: TGTGCCAGCAGCATAATGACTCCCCCGTTGGAGACCCAGTACTTC. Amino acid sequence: CASSIMTPPLETQYF.

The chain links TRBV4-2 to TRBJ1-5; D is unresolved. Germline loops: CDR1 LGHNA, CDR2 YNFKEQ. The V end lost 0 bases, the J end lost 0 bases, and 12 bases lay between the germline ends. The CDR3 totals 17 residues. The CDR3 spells CASSQEASAFSNQPQHF. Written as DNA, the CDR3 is TGTGCCAGCAGCCAAGAAGCGTCAGCATTTAGCAATCAGCCCCAGCATTTT.

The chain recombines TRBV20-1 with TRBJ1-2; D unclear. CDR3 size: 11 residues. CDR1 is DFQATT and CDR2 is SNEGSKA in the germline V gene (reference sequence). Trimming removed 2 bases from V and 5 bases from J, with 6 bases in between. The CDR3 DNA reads TGCAGTGCTAGACAAAATTATGGCTACACCTTC. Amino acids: CSARQNYGYTF.

Here the CDR3 DNA reads TGTGCCATCAGGGAGACAGAGAATTCACCCCTCCACTTT. Protein product: CAIRETENSPLHF. The chain has TRBV10-3 and TRBJ1-6; D is possibly TRBD1 (5 bases). The CDR3 covers 13 residues. V was cut by 6 bases and J by 7 bases, with 10 bases left in between. The germline CDR1 and CDR2 sequences are ENHRY and SYGVKD.

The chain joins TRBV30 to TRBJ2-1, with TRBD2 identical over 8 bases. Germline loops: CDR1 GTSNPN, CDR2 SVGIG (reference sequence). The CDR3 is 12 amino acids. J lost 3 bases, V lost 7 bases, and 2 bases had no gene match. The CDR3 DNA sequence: TGTGCCTCGGCGGGGGGCTACAATGAGCAGTTCTTC. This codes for CASAGGYNEQFF.

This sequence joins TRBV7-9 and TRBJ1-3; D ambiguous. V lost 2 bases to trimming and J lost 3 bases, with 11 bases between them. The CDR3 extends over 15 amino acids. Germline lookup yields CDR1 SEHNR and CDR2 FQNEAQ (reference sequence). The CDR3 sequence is CASSLSSGFGNTIYF. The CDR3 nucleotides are TGTGCCAGCAGCTTATCATCCGGGTTTGGAAACACCATATATTTT. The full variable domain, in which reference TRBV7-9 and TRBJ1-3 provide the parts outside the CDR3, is DTGVSQNPRHKITKRGQNVTFRCDPISEHNRLYWYRQTLGQGPEFLTYFQNEAQLEKSRLLSDRFSAERPKGSFSTLEIQRTEQGDSAMYLCASSLSSGFGNTIYFGEGSWLTVV.

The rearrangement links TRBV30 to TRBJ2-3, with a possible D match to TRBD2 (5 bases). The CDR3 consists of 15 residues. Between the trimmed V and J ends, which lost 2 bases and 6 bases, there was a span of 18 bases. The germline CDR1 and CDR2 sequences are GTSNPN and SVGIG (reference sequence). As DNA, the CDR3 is TGTGCCTGGAGTTCCACTTCGCTAGCAGCCGATACGCAGTATTTT. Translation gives CAWSSTSLAADTQYF.

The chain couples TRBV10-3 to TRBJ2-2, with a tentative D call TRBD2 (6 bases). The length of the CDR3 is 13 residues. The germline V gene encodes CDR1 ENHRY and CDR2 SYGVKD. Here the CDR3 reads CAMEGPNTGELFF. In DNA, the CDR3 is TGTGCTATGGAGGGGCCGAACACCGGGGAGCTGTTTTTT.

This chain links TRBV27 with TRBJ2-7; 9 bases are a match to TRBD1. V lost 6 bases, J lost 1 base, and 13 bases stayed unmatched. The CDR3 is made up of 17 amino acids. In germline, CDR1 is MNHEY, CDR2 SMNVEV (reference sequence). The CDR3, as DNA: TGTGCCAGCAGAGCCGGGACAGGGACAAGGGGGTCCTACGAGCAGTACTTC. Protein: CASRAGTGTRGSYEQYF.

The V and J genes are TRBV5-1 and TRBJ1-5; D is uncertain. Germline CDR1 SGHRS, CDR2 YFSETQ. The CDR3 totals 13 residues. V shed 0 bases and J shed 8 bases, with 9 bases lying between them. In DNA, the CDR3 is TGCGCCAGCAGCTTGGCCGGGTTAGAGCCCCAGCATTTT. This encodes CASSLAGLEPQHF.

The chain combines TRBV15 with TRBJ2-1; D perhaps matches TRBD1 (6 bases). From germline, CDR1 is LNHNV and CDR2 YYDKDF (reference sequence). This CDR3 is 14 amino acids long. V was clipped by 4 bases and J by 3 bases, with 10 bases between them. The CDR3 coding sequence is TGTGCCACCAGCACCTCAGGGGACTACAATGAGCAGTTCTTC. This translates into CATSTSGDYNEQFF.

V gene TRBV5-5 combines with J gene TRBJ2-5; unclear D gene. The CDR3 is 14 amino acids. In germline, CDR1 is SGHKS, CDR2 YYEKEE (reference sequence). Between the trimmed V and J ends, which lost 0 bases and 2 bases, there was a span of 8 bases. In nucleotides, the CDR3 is TGTGCCAGCAGCTTGGGACACAGACAAGAGACCCAGTACTTC. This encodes CASSLGHRQETQYF.

This chain's CDR3 is CASSAGTPYNEQFF. CDR3 DNA: TGTGCCAGCAGCGCCGGGACTCCCTACAATGAGCAGTTCTTC. This chain uses TRBV27 with TRBJ2-1; perhaps TRBD2 as D (6 bases). This CDR3 has 14 residues. Germline lookup yields CDR1 MNHEY and CDR2 SMNVEV (reference sequence). Trimming removed 6 bases at V and 2 bases at J, with 11 bases between.